The 15 T cell receptor beta chains below come from one sample, sequenced in a study of blood T cell repertoires in COVID-19. Method: immunoSEQ multiplex PCR; TCRdb's copy keeps in-frame clones and lacks some. This sample yields approximately 54,000 clones, of which 65% to 90% are seen a single time; less than 8% belongs to the top ten. Specimen: peripheral blood. The receptors come from a human donor in a cohort sampled during active COVID-19.

J is TRBJ2-3 and V is TRBV4-2; 7 bases match TRBD2. The CDR3 spans 14 residues. After removal of 6 bases from V and 0 bases from J, the junction contained 3 bases not matched to a gene. Germline-derived CDR1 and CDR2 are LGHNA and YNFKEQ. The CDR3 nucleotides are TGTGCCAGCAGGCTAGCGGCGAGCACAGATACGCAGTATTTT. Its protein product is CASRLAASTDTQYF.

The chain joins TRBV15 to TRBJ2-2; TRBD2 agrees at 11 bases. V lost 3 bases to trimming and J lost 2 bases; unmatched junction nucleotides: 5. This CDR3 region has 17 residues. The germline V gene encodes CDR1 LNHNV and CDR2 YYDKDF (reference sequence). Here the CDR3 reads CATSRPGLADNTGELFF. CDR3 coding DNA: TGTGCCACCAGCAGGCCGGGACTAGCGGATAACACCGGGGAGCTGTTTTTT.

The V and J genes are TRBV5-1 and TRBJ2-7; 9 nucleotides match TRBD1. This CDR3 comprises 14 residues. V lost 3 bases, J lost 3 bases, and 4 bases stayed unmatched. Germline V gene sequence: CDR1 SGHRS, CDR2 YFSETQ. CDR3 sequence: CASSYPGQGYEQYF. As DNA, the CDR3 is TGCGCCAGCAGCTACCCGGGACAGGGCTACGAGCAGTACTTC.

This clone turned up a few times. The chain uses TRBV30 and TRBJ2-7, with D perhaps TRBD2 (5 bases). Trimming stripped 4 bases from V and 1 base from J, with 20 bases between. The V gene's germline CDR1 is GTSNPN and CDR2 SVGIG (reference sequence). This CDR3 comprises 16 residues. The CDR3 here is CAWTNRWVASSYEQYF. CDR3 nucleotide sequence: TGTGCCTGGACCAACCGATGGGTAGCGAGTTCCTACGAGCAGTACTTC. Complete variable domain (other parts from reference TRBV30 and TRBJ2-7): SQTIHQWPATLVQPVGSPLSLECTVEGTSNPNLYWYRQAAGRGLQLLFYSVGIGQISSEVPQNLSASRPQDRQFILSSKKLLLSDSGFYLCAWTNRWVASSYEQYFGPGTRLTVT.

The gene calls are TRBV30 and TRBJ2-1; 9 bases map to TRBD2. CDR3 length: 14 residues. After removal of 6 bases from V and 7 bases from J, the junction contained 10 bases not matched to a gene. CDR1 is GTSNPN, CDR2 SVGIG, per germline (reference sequence). CDR3 DNA: TGTGCCTGCCCCGGGGCGGGAGGGCTAAATGAGCAGTTCTTC. This gives the protein CACPGAGGLNEQFF.

The rearrangement links TRBV7-8 to TRBJ1-3; D uncertain. The V gene's germline CDR1 is SGHVS and CDR2 FQNEAQ. V lost 4 bases, J lost 5 bases, and 12 bases lay in between. The CDR3 loop spans 14 amino acids. The CDR3 spells CASSSSTGRNTIYF. CDR3 coding DNA: TGTGCCAGCAGCTCCTCGACCGGGAGAAACACCATATATTTT. The variable domain in full, completed from reference TRBV7-8 and TRBJ1-3, reads GAGVSQSPRYKVAKRGQDVALRCDPISGHVSLFWYQQALGQGPEFLTYFQNEAQLDKSGLPSDRFFAERPEGSVSTLKIQRTQQEDSAVYLCASSSSTGRNTIYFGEGSWLTVV.

V and J are TRBV28 and TRBJ2-7; D possibly corresponds to TRBD1 (5 bases). The CDR3 contains 17 residues. Trimming removed 2 bases at V and 1 base at J, with 18 bases between. The V gene's germline CDR1 is MDHEN and CDR2 SYDVKM. The chain's CDR3 is CASSLAIRAILSYEQYF. DNA for the CDR3: TGTGCCAGCAGTTTAGCCATCAGGGCTATCCTATCCTACGAGCAGTACTTC.

The chain links TRBV7-2 to TRBJ1-2, with D perhaps TRBD1 (6 bases). The V and J ends lost 5 bases and 2 bases respectively, with 15 bases between them. CDR1 and CDR2 from the germline V gene are SGHTA and FQGNSA. CDR3 length: 15 residues. CDR3 sequence reads: CASSPRAGDNYGYTF. CDR3 coding DNA: TGTGCCAGCAGCCCCCGGGCAGGGGACAACTATGGCTACACCTTC.

This chain connects TRBV5-1 to TRBJ1-1, with 10 positions matching TRBD1. The V gene end was trimmed by 0 bases and the J gene end by 4 bases; junction bases not matched to a gene: 9. The germline gives CDR1 SGHRS, CDR2 YFSETQ. There are 17 residues in the CDR3. This chain's CDR3 is CASSLGGTGVIGTEAFF. For the CDR3, the DNA is TGCGCCAGCAGCTTGGGAGGGACAGGGGTTATCGGCACTGAAGCTTTCTTT.

The chain carries TRBV5-4 and TRBJ2-3; D perhaps matches TRBD2 (5 bases). This CDR3 has 14 residues. Germline V gene sequence: CDR1 SGHNT, CDR2 YYREEE (reference sequence). Trimming left V 5 bases short and J 4 bases short, with 14 bases between. This CDR3 reads CASSIGGLSDTQYF. Here the CDR3 DNA reads TGTGCCAGCAGTATCGGCGGACTTTCAGATACGCAGTATTTT.

This clone came up a few times. V and J are TRBV7-2 and TRBJ2-1; 9 bases match TRBD2. The germline V gene encodes CDR1 SGHTA and CDR2 FQGNSA. The CDR3 has 16 amino acids. Trimming at V came to 2 bases and at J to 6 bases, leaving 8 bases not matched to a gene. CDR3 sequence reads: CASSLFPGLASNEQFF. CDR3 bases: TGTGCCAGCAGCTTATTCCCGGGACTAGCTTCCAATGAGCAGTTCTTC.

The chain links TRBV20-1 to TRBJ2-7; TRBD2 matches 7 bases. The germline CDR1 and CDR2 sequences are DFQATT and SNEGSKA (reference sequence). Trimming cost V 3 bases and J 5 bases; bases outside gene matches: 7. The CDR3 is 13 amino acids. In DNA form, the CDR3 reads TGCAGTGCTAGTGTGGGAGGGTGGGACGAGCAGTACTTC. Its protein is CSASVGGWDEQYF.

This clone is categorized as medium-sized. Other nucleotide sequences from this sample produce the same CDR3. J is TRBJ2-1 and V is TRBV9; D uncertain. V shed 0 bases and J shed 7 bases, with 8 bases lying between them. Germline CDR1 reads SGDLS; CDR2 reads YYNGEE. This CDR3 has 13 amino acids. Here the CDR3 DNA reads TGTGCCAGCAGCGTAGCAACTTCAAATGAGCAGTTCTTC. It codes for CASSVATSNEQFF.

The CDR3 sequence is CASSAGDRPSTSTDTQYF. For the CDR3, the DNA is TGTGCCAGCAGTGCCGGGGACAGGCCCTCTACTAGCACAGATACGCAGTATTTT. J is TRBJ2-3 and V is TRBV2, with 8 bases identical to TRBD1. The trim removed 4 bases at V and 0 bases at J, leaving 12 bases unmatched. The CDR3 runs 18 residues. Germline V gene sequence: CDR1 SNHLY, CDR2 FYNNEI.

The J gene is TRBJ2-1, the V gene TRBV6-5; 10 bases agree with TRBD2. CDR1 and CDR2 from the germline V gene are MNHEY and SVGAGI. J was trimmed by 8 bases and V by 2 bases; bases with no gene match: 6. The CDR3 is 15 amino acids. The CDR3 region is CASSYGASGGDEQFF. CDR3 bases: TGTGCCAGCAGTTACGGGGCTAGCGGGGGCGATGAGCAGTTCTTC.